The 10 T cell receptor beta chains reported below all come from one sample, sequenced in a study of blood T cell repertoires in COVID-19. The repertoire was sequenced with immunoSEQ multiplex PCR; TCRdb's copy has only in-frame clones and lacks some. The sample yields about 270,000 clones, about 85% seen once. The sample taken for sequencing was PBMCs or T cells enriched from blood (not recorded which). The source of these receptors is a woman aged 50 to 65 who had recovered from COVID-19.

The V gene is TRBV30, the J gene TRBJ1-6; 11 bases match TRBD1. Germline V gives CDR1 GTSNPN, CDR2 SVGIG (reference sequence). With V trimmed by 4 bases and J by 8 bases, 1 base remained unmatched. The CDR3 loop spans 13 amino acids. In DNA form, the CDR3 reads TGTGCCTGGACGGGACAGGGGGATTCACCCCTCCACTTT. This translates into CAWTGQGDSPLHF.

The V call is TRBV5-1, the J call TRBJ1-1; 10 bases match TRBD1. This CDR3 spans 13 amino acids. Germline V gene sequence: CDR1 SGHRS, CDR2 YFSETQ. V shed 2 bases, J shed 8 bases, and the junction held 3 bases outside the gene matches. The CDR3 loop reads CASSLGTGAEAFF. CDR3 nucleotides: TGCGCCAGCAGCTTAGGGACAGGGGCCGAAGCTTTCTTT.

The rearrangement uses TRBV19 and TRBJ2-6, with a tentative D call TRBD2 (5 bases). The CDR3 covers 14 residues. Trimming took off 3 bases at V and 6 bases at J, with 9 bases between the two ends. Germline V gene data show CDR1 as LNHDA and CDR2 as SQIVND (reference sequence). The CDR3 region has the DNA TGTGCCAGTAGTATGAGGAGGCCGGCCAACGTCCTGACTTTC. Its protein product is CASSMRRPANVLTF. The variable domain in full, completed from reference TRBV19 and TRBJ2-6, reads DGGITQSPKYLFRKEGQNVTLSCEQNLNHDAMYWYRQDPGQGLRLIYYSQIVNDFQKGDIAEGYSVSREKKESFPLTVTSAQKNPTAFYLCASSMRRPANVLTFGAGSRLTVL.

The CDR3 DNA follows: TGTGCCAGCAGCCAGACAAACAGGGGGTACGTCACTGAAGCTTTCTTT. Its protein is CASSQTNRGYVTEAFF. This sequence joins TRBV3-1 (or the pseudogene TRBV3-2) and TRBJ1-1; TRBD1 agrees at 8 bases. Per germline, CDR1 LGHDT and CDR2 YNNKEL (reference sequence). This CDR3 spans 16 amino acids. V was pared by 3 bases and J by 4 bases, with 10 bases of the junction left unmatched.

The V call is TRBV29-1, the J call TRBJ1-2; 12 nucleotides align to TRBD1. The CDR3 has 16 amino acids. CDR1 and CDR2 (germline): SQVTM, ANQGSEA. With V trimmed by 6 bases and J by 4 bases, 12 bases remained unmatched. CDR3 loop: CSVQSPGQGAGYGYTF. The CDR3 DNA follows: TGCAGCGTCCAATCCCCGGGACAGGGGGCGGGCTATGGCTACACCTTC.

A few counts support this clone. The gene calls are TRBV7-8 and TRBJ2-7; 12 bases align to TRBD1. Trimming took 5 bases from V and 4 from J; bases not matched to a gene: 3. The CDR3 runs 14 residues. The germline V gene has CDR1 SGHVS and CDR2 FQNEAQ. CDR3 nucleotides: TGTGCCAGCAGCCTGGGACAGGGGGCTTACGAGCAGTACTTC. Translating gives CASSLGQGAYEQYF.

This clone was recorded once. The gene calls are TRBV20-1 and TRBJ2-1, with TRBD2 identical over 7 bases. The CDR3 covers 17 residues. Trimming took 3 bases from V and 2 from J; bases not matched to a gene: 13. CDR1 DFQATT and CDR2 SNEGSKA come from the germline V gene (reference sequence). As DNA, the CDR3 is TGCAGTGCTAGTGAAGCCGGGACTATAGTCCCCTACAATGAGCAGTTCTTC. Protein product: CSASEAGTIVPYNEQFF.

This clone was observed a single time. The CDR3, as DNA: TGCGCCAGCAGCATGGGACAGGCGAACACTGAAGCTTTCTTT. Its translation is CASSMGQANTEAFF. The chain has TRBV5-1 and TRBJ1-1; TRBD1 agrees at 8 bases. CDR3 size: 14 residues. The germline gives CDR1 SGHRS, CDR2 YFSETQ. The trim removed 4 bases at V and 1 base at J, leaving 3 bases unmatched.

The chain employs TRBV18 and TRBJ1-1; no clear D gene. From germline, CDR1 is KGHSH and CDR2 LQKENI. V shed 8 bases and J shed 4 bases, with 14 bases lying between them. The CDR3 spans 13 residues. The CDR3 sequence is CASRAQGSTEAFF. The CDR3 DNA reads TGTGCCAGCCGTGCGCAAGGGAGCACTGAAGCTTTCTTT. Combining the CDR3 with reference TRBV18 and TRBJ1-1 gives the whole variable domain NAGVMQNPRHLVRRRGQEARLRCSPMKGHSHVYWYRQLPEEGLKFMVYLQKENIIDESGMPKERFSAEFPKEGPSILRIQQVVRGDSAAYFCASRAQGSTEAFFGQGTRLTVV.

V is TRBV28 and J is TRBJ1-4; 9 bases agree with TRBD1. CDR1 is MDHEN, CDR2 SYDVKM, per germline. V shed 6 bases and J 1 base; nucleotides not matched to a gene: 3. The CDR3 contains 15 residues. The CDR3 loop is CASRTGGGTNEKLFF. Here the CDR3 DNA reads TGTGCCAGCAGGACAGGGGGGGGAACTAATGAAAAACTGTTTTTT. The full variable domain, its missing parts supplied by reference TRBV28 and TRBJ1-4, is DVKVTQSSRYLVKRTGEKVFLECVQDMDHENMFWYRQDPGLGLRLIYFSYDVKMKEKGDIPEGYSVSREKKERFSLILESASTNQTSMYLCASRTGGGTNEKLFFGSGTQLSVL.